The clone carrying this T cell receptor (beta chain) was found once. The record originates from a study of blood T cell repertoires in COVID-19. About the research overall: Sources were T cells, B-cell-depleted T cells, or PBMCs; the material itself was cDNA or gDNA.

This table comes from immunoSEQ multiplex PCR, and its TCRdb copy is limited to in-frame clones, with some not included. The repertoire consists of about 270,000 clones, with approximately 84% occurring once and the leading ten covering roughly 1.5%. J was trimmed by 0 bases and V by 5 bases; bases with no gene match: 4. This CDR3 has 16 amino acids. CDR1 is SEHNR, CDR2 FQNEAQ, per germline (reference sequence). Sequencing was performed on peripheral blood. J is TRBJ2-3 and V is TRBV7-9; 11 nucleotides agree with TRBD2. The TCR sequence derives from a human donor with COVID-19, enrolled during active disease. The donor label of this sample is uncertain. CDR3 amino acids: CASSIGLAGSTDTQYF. In DNA, the CDR3 is TGTGCCAGCAGCATCGGACTAGCGGGTAGCACAGATACGCAGTATTTT.